These 2 T cell receptor beta chains were all obtained from the same sample, sequenced in a study of CD8 T cells in Susac syndrome. cDNA came from about 0.46 to 1 ug RNA primed by random hexamers. TCRdb re-analysed the immunoSEQ multiplex PCR reads in MiXCR, keeping a single row per CDR3 protein. This sample carries hundreds of thousands of distinct CDR3 sequences, 65% to 90% of them seen once, and the ten largest clones take roughly 0.21%. Sequenced: CD8+ T cells from PBMCs. The receptors derive from a human donor with multiple sclerosis.

For the CDR3, the DNA is TGCAGTGCTAGAGATCCGCCTAGCGGGAGTATAGTTACCGTTGAGCAGTTCTTC. Residues: CSARDPPSGSIVTVEQFF. The chain combines TRBV20-1 with TRBJ2-1; TRBD2 matches at 10 bases. This CDR3 comprises 18 residues. J lost 9 bases, V lost 0 bases, and 17 bases had no gene match. Germline loops: CDR1 DFQATT, CDR2 SNEGSKA (reference sequence).

Here the CDR3 reads CASSYGTGMTEAFF. The CDR3 nucleotides read TGTGCCAGCAGTTACGGGACAGGGATGACTGAAGCTTTCTTT. The rearrangement uses TRBV6-5 and TRBJ1-1; 9 bases align to TRBD1. Germline trimming cut 2 bases from V and 5 bases from J; bases unmatched to any gene: 3. Germline assignment: CDR1 MNHEY and CDR2 SVGAGI. The CDR3 is 14 amino acids.